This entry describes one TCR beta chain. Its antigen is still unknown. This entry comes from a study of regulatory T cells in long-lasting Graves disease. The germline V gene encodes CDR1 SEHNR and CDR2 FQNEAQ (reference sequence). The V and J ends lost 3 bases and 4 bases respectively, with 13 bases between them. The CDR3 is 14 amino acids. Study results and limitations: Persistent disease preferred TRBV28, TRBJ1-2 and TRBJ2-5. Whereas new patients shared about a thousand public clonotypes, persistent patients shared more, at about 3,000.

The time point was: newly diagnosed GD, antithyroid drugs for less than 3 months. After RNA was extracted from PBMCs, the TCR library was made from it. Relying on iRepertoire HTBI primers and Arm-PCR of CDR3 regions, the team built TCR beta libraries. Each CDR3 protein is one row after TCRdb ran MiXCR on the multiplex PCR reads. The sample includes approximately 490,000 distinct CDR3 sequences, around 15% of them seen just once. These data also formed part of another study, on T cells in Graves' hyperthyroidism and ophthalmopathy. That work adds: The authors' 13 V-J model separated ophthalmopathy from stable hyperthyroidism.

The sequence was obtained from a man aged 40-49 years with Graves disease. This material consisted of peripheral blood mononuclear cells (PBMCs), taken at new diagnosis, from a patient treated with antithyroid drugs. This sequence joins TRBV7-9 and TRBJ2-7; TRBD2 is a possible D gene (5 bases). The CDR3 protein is CASSFSRAPYEQYF. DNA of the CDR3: TGTGCCAGCAGCTTTTCGAGGGCCCCGTACGAGCAGTACTTC.